This T cell receptor (beta chain) was captured by sequencing in a study of memory CD4+ T cells and cytomegalovirus serostatus. Findings and caveats of the study: Suggested: most of the CMV-linked TCR signature lies in CD4+ memory cells.

The table came from immunoSEQ multiplex PCR; TCRdb's copy has only in-frame clones and leaves some out. The table records about 73,000 clones, around four fifths of them present only once. This CDR3 region has 17 residues. J gave up 0 bases and V 3 bases, and 10 bases lay outside the gene matches. Germline V lookup: CDR1 GTSNPN, CDR2 SVGIG (reference sequence). The sort gate was single viable CD3+CD4+CD8-CD45RO+ cells for memory CD4+ T cells. Regarding this clone: Antigen unknown.

Input material: memory CD4+ T cells from blood. This clonotype was obtained from an adult in good health and CMV-seropositive. The chain carries TRBV30 and TRBJ2-7, with TRBD1 identical over 11 bases. The CDR3 protein is CAWSAGTGGSSSYEQYF. CDR3 nucleotides: TGTGCCTGGAGCGCCGGGACAGGGGGGTCAAGCTCCTACGAGCAGTACTTC. The complete variable domain, with remaining parts taken from reference TRBV30 and TRBJ2-7, reads SQTIHQWPATLVQPVGSPLSLECTVEGTSNPNLYWYRQAAGRGLQLLFYSVGIGQISSEVPQNLSASRPQDRQFILSSKKLLLSDSGFYLCAWSAGTGGSSSYEQYFGPGTRLTVT.